Below are 19 T cell receptor beta chains sequenced from a single sample in a study of blood T cell repertoires in COVID-19. Assay used: immunoSEQ multiplex PCR; TCRdb lists only in-frame clones, some missing. The repertoire holds tens of thousands of clones, approximately 89% seen once, with about 51% in the top ten. The sample comprised peripheral blood. The source is a human donor with acute or convalescent COVID-19. The donor label of this sample is uncertain.

The J gene is TRBJ1-3, the V gene TRBV30, with D hard to call. V dropped 7 bases and J dropped 0 bases, with 7 bases sitting between them. CDR3 size: 12 residues. The germline CDR1 and CDR2 sequences are GTSNPN and SVGIG (reference sequence). The CDR3 loop is CALKLSGNTIYF. The CDR3 DNA is TGTGCCTTGAAACTCTCTGGAAACACCATATATTTT.

A single count supports this clone. The rearrangement joins TRBV10-3 to TRBJ1-2; D not resolved. CDR3 size: 13 residues. V lost 2 bases and J 8 bases, leaving 12 bases between the germline ends. The V gene's germline CDR1 is ENHRY and CDR2 SYGVKD. Here the CDR3 reads CAISEREGEGYTF. As DNA, the CDR3 is TGTGCCATCAGTGAGAGAGAGGGCGAAGGCTACACCTTC.

Comment on this clone: One end of the junction varies from germline; a read error may be responsible. This rearrangement joins TRBV18 to TRBJ1-2; D is perhaps TRBD1 (5 bases). This CDR3 region has 14 residues. CDR1 and CDR2 (germline): KGHSH, LQKENI. The CDR3 sequence: CASSLQRDSPLRGF. In nucleotides, the CDR3 is TGTGCCAGCTCACTTCAGAGGGACTCCCCTTTGCGCGGCTTC.

This clone was seen only a few times. The chain links TRBV23-1 to TRBJ2-7; D possibly corresponds to TRBD2 (6 bases). TRBV23-1 is placed among ORFs of uncertain function. This CDR3 spans 14 amino acids. Trimming left V 2 bases short and J 3 bases short, with 11 bases between. The CDR3 DNA reads as TGCGCCAGCAGTCAAGGACTACGGGACTACGAGCAGTACTTC. It translates to CASSQGLRDYEQYF.

The chain has TRBV18 and TRBJ2-7; TRBD2 matches at 12 bases. Germline-derived CDR1 and CDR2 are KGHSH and LQKENI. Germline trimming cut 3 bases from V and 3 bases from J; bases unmatched to any gene: 3. This CDR3 contains 15 residues. CDR3 residues: CASSPWTSGIYEQYF. The CDR3 DNA follows: TGTGCCAGCTCACCCTGGACTAGCGGGATCTACGAGCAGTACTTC.

This clone was seen once. The chain is built from TRBV28 and TRBJ2-7; D uncertain. Near its end, the DNA agrees better with TRBJ2-1, so the J call may be wrong. Germline V CDR1 and CDR2: MDHEN, SYDVKM. The CDR3 is 12 residues long. The CDR3 DNA is TGTGCCAGCAGTTTAATTTGGAGACAGCAGTTCTTC. Amino acids: CASSLIWRQQFF.

The chain combines TRBV10-2 with TRBJ1-5; 10 nucleotides align to TRBD1. V lost 6 bases, J lost 3 bases, and 5 bases stayed unmatched. The CDR3 length is 15 residues. The germline CDR1 and CDR2 sequences are WSHSY and SAAADI. The CDR3 loop is CASRPGQGNNQPQHF. The CDR3 DNA sequence: TGCGCCAGCAGGCCGGGACAGGGGAACAATCAGCCCCAGCATTTT.

The chain is built from TRBV11-3 and TRBJ1-5; 8 bases line up with TRBD1. With V trimmed by 7 bases and J by 6 bases, 14 bases remained unmatched. The CDR3 is 16 amino acids. CDR1 and CDR2 (germline): SGHNT, YENEEA. The CDR3 here is CASIRRHRGRCQPQHF. The CDR3 nucleotides read TGTGCCAGCATCAGACGTCACAGGGGGAGATGTCAGCCCCAGCATTTT.

This clone appeared a single time. The CDR3 nucleotides are TGTGCCAGTAGAGAGGCTACCTATAGCAATCAGCCCCAGCATTTT. Translated: CASREATYSNQPQHF. V is TRBV19 and J is TRBJ1-5; no firm D call. CDR1 and CDR2 (germline): LNHDA, SQIVND (reference sequence). The CDR3 is 15 amino acids. Trimming shortened V by 6 bases and J by 0 bases, and 12 bases separated the two germline ends.

The chain carries TRBV19 and TRBJ1-5, with 8 bases lining up with TRBD1. CDR3 length: 13 amino acids. Germline CDR1 is LNHDA and CDR2 is SQIVND (reference sequence). V shed 7 bases, J shed 5 bases, and the junction held 4 bases outside the gene matches. The CDR3 DNA is TGTGCCAGTACCCCGGACAGGGATCAGCCCCAGCATTTT. Amino acids: CASTPDRDQPQHF. Full variable domain (remainder filled in from reference TRBV19 and TRBJ1-5): DGGITQSPKYLFRKEGQNVTLSCEQNLNHDAMYWYRQDPGQGLRLIYYSQIVNDFQKGDIAEGYSVSREKKESFPLTVTSAQKNPTAFYLCASTPDRDQPQHFGDGTRLSIL.

The chain links TRBV5-5 to TRBJ2-1; 7 nucleotides match TRBD2. The germline CDR1 and CDR2 sequences are SGHKS and YYEKEE (reference sequence). V shed 4 bases, J shed 10 bases, and the junction held 11 bases outside the gene matches. The CDR3 has 14 amino acids. The CDR3 bases are TGTGCCAGCAGCCCGGCAGCTGGGGGACTAGAGCAGTTCTTC. This translates into CASSPAAGGLEQFF.

This sequence joins TRBV10-2 and TRBJ2-7, with D hard to call. The V end was cut by 2 bases, the J end by 7 bases, with 6 bases between. The CDR3 loop spans 11 amino acids. Germline loops: CDR1 WSHSY, CDR2 SAAADI. The CDR3 is CASSELREQYF. DNA of the CDR3: TGCGCCAGCAGTGAGCTTCGGGAGCAGTACTTC.

V is TRBV11-3 and J is TRBJ2-3; TRBD1 agrees at 11 bases. With 5 bases clipped from V and 6 bases from J, the junction kept 4 bases outside the gene matches. The length of the CDR3 is 14 residues. Germline lookup yields CDR1 SGHNT and CDR2 YENEEA. The CDR3 here is CASSPGQGADTQYF. The CDR3, as DNA: TGTGCCAGCAGCCCCGGACAGGGGGCGGATACGCAGTATTTT.

The rearrangement uses TRBV7-8 and TRBJ1-2; a weak D match, TRBD1 (6 bases). CDR1 is SGHVS and CDR2 is FQNEAQ in the germline V gene. V was trimmed by 2 bases and J by 3 bases, leaving 7 bases between them. This CDR3 has 13 amino acids. The CDR3 loop reads CASSLNRDYGYTF. DNA of the CDR3: TGTGCCAGCAGCTTAAACAGGGACTATGGCTACACCTTC.

The rearrangement uses TRBV6-5 and TRBJ1-2; no clear D gene. V shed 7 bases and J shed 7 bases, with 13 bases lying between them. The CDR3 runs to 12 residues. Germline V CDR1 and CDR2: MNHEY, SVGAGI. Here the CDR3 reads CASKTALVGYTF. CDR3 nucleotides: TGTGCCAGCAAAACAGCCCTGGTTGGCTACACCTTC.

The chain uses TRBV11-2 and TRBJ1-1; D remains ambiguous. The CDR3 contains 15 residues. The V gene lost 3 bases and the J gene lost 1 base, with 12 bases spanning the gap. Germline CDR1 and CDR2: SGHAT and FQNNGV. The CDR3 nucleotides are TGTGCCAGCAGCTTCAAGAGGGCCGGGAACACTGAAGCTTTCTTT. This translates into CASSFKRAGNTEAFF.

The chain employs TRBV3-1 (or the pseudogene TRBV3-2) and TRBJ2-5; D perhaps matches TRBD1 (5 bases). CDR3 length equals 13 residues. CDR1 and CDR2 from the germline V gene are LGHDT and YNNKEL (reference sequence). V was shortened by 4 bases and J by 1 base, with 7 bases between the two germline ends. The CDR3 here is CASSPGLQETQYF. The CDR3 coding sequence is TGTGCCAGCAGCCCAGGGCTCCAAGAGACCCAGTACTTC.

This sequence joins TRBV19 and TRBJ2-5; TRBD2 matches at 9 bases. Germline lookup yields CDR1 LNHDA and CDR2 SQIVND (reference sequence). The trim removed 4 bases at V and 6 bases at J, leaving 3 bases unmatched. There are 13 residues in the CDR3. CDR3 loop: CASSTSGTKTQYF. CDR3 nucleotide sequence: TGTGCCAGTAGTACTAGCGGGACAAAGACCCAGTACTTC.

This clone was recorded once. This chain joins TRBV29-1 and TRBJ2-1; D might be TRBD1 (6 bases). The CDR3 totals 15 residues. V gave up 5 bases and J gave up 0 bases, with 14 bases separating them. Germline CDR1 is SQVTM and CDR2 is ANQGSEA. CDR3 in DNA: TGCAGCGTTAATGCAGGGGTATCCTCCTACAATGAGCAGTTCTTC. Protein: CSVNAGVSSYNEQFF.